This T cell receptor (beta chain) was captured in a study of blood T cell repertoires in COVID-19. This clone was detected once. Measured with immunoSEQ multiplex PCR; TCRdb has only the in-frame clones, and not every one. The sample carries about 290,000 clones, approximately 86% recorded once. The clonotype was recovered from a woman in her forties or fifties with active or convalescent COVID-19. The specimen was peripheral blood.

This CDR3 reads CSVEAGTGRYYGYTF. The CDR3, as DNA: TGCAGCGTTGAAGCTGGGACAGGGCGGTACTATGGCTACACCTTC. The chain uses TRBV29-1 and TRBJ1-2, with 9 bases that match TRBD1. J lost 3 bases, V lost 1 base, and 6 bases had no gene match. The CDR3 spans 15 residues. Per the germline V gene, CDR1 is SQVTM and CDR2 is ANQGSEA.